The 30 T cell receptor beta chains listed next were all sequenced from one sample in a study of blood T cells in healthy people across ages (dated by TCRdb to the mid-2010s). Receptor libraries were prepared by 5' RACE. The sample was run on an Illumina HiSeq 2500. The second PCR ran for roughly 6 to 11 cycles and used a J-beta primer mix along with a sample-barcoded 5' primer. In TCRdb, the public reads were trimmed at Q25 with fastp and aligned with MiXCR, with productive beta chains retained. CDR3 protein sequences are deduplicated, and each keeps its most common genes and DNA. This sample has some 800,000 distinct CDR3 sequences in its table, and roughly 25% of those were observed once. Clones ranked in the top ten supply approximately 4% of the sample. These same data were also listed under a study on T cells of mothers and their children.

Sequencing was performed on blood. The receptor source for this set is a boy between 10 and 17 years old in good health.

This clonotype was recorded a few times. The chain is built from TRBV15 and TRBJ2-6; D not resolved. V lost 1 base and J 4 bases, leaving 8 bases between the germline ends. This CDR3 region has 15 residues. Germline V CDR1 and CDR2: LNHNV, YYDKDF (reference sequence). CDR3 protein: CATSRVGSGANVLTF. As DNA, the CDR3 is TGTGCCACCAGCAGAGTGGGTTCGGGGGCCAACGTCCTGACTTTC.

V and J are TRBV30 and TRBJ2-5; 8 bases are shared with TRBD1. The junction had 15 bases not matched to a gene; V was cut back by 2 bases and J by 4 bases. Germline V gene sequence: CDR1 GTSNPN, CDR2 SVGIG (reference sequence). The CDR3 length is 17 residues. The DNA for the CDR3 is TGTGCCTGGAGTCGTAAAGCCGACAGGGGCCCAGGAGAGACCCAGTACTTC. This encodes CAWSRKADRGPGETQYF.

This clonotype was detected only a few times. V is TRBV24-1 and J is TRBJ2-1; 7 bases agree with TRBD2. The germline CDR1 and CDR2 sequences are KGHDR and SFDVKD. The CDR3 is 17 residues long. The V segment lost 4 bases and the J segment 5 bases; nucleotides outside the gene matches: 13. CDR3 nucleotides: TGTGCCACCAGTGACCTTAAGCGGGGCACTCTAAACAATGAGCAGTTCTTC. Translated: CATSDLKRGTLNNEQFF.

The J gene is TRBJ1-1, the V gene TRBV12-3 or TRBV12-4; TRBD1 might be the D (6 bases). CDR3 length equals 14 residues. V dropped 7 bases and J dropped 3 bases, with 15 bases sitting between them. The CDR3 sequence is CASTPGRGDTEAFF. CDR3 DNA sequence: TGTGCCAGCACCCCGGGGAGGGGGGACACTGAAGCTTTCTTT.

This clonotype was counted only a few times. The chain is built from TRBV2 and TRBJ2-5, with 9 bases lining up with TRBD1. Trimming removed 4 bases from V and 4 bases from J; junction bases left unmatched: 4. Germline-derived CDR1 and CDR2 are SNHLY and FYNNEI. The CDR3 contains 14 residues. DNA for the CDR3: TGTGCCAGCAGTGTCTACAGGGGGCTAGAGACCCAGTACTTC. Protein product: CASSVYRGLETQYF.

The chain is built from TRBV5-5 and TRBJ2-7, with TRBD2 identical over 9 bases. The J call may not be correct, given that the DNA end is closer to TRBJ2-1. The CDR3 consists of 18 residues. Germline V gene sequence: CDR1 SGHKS, CDR2 YYEKEE (reference sequence). CDR3: CASSPGLAHRIGFTEQFF. CDR3 in DNA: TGTGCCAGCAGCCCGGGACTAGCTCACCGGATAGGATTCACTGAGCAGTTCTTC.

This clonotype was recorded a few times. The chain carries TRBV6-5 and TRBJ1-5; no firm D call. Trimming took off 6 bases at V and 0 bases at J, with 6 bases between the two ends. The CDR3 is 13 residues long. In germline, CDR1 is MNHEY, CDR2 SVGAGI. The CDR3 coding sequence is TGTGCCAGCAGGGAAAATAGCAATCAGCCCCAGCATTTT. It codes for CASRENSNQPQHF.

The rearrangement links TRBV3-1 to TRBJ2-1; no firm D call. CDR1 is LGHDT and CDR2 is YNNKEL in the germline V gene (reference sequence). CDR3 length: 12 residues. Deletions cut 10 bases from V and 7 bases from J, with 14 bases between. CDR3 in DNA: TGTGCCAACTTTCGCGCTGATAATGAGCAGTTCTTC. The encoded protein is CANFRADNEQFF.

The genes are TRBV7-9 and TRBJ1-2; D is possibly TRBD1 (5 bases). This CDR3 region has 15 residues. Between the trimmed V and J ends, which lost 5 bases and 6 bases, there was a span of 19 bases. The germline V gene has CDR1 SEHNR and CDR2 FQNEAQ (reference sequence). CDR3 sequence reads: CASSPVGLGVDGYTF. In DNA form, the CDR3 reads TGTGCCAGCAGCCCGGTCGGCTTAGGGGTGGATGGCTACACCTTC.

This clonotype was picked up a small number of times. The chain links TRBV24-1 to TRBJ2-1; the D call may be TRBD1 or TRBD2 (5 bases each). V dropped 4 bases and J dropped 2 bases, with 17 bases sitting between them. Germline V gives CDR1 KGHDR, CDR2 SFDVKD. The length of the CDR3 is 17 residues. The chain's CDR3 is CATSDSRDGYTYNEQFF. Here the CDR3 DNA reads TGTGCCACCAGTGACAGCCGGGACGGATATACCTACAATGAGCAGTTCTTC.

This clonotype was counted only a few times. The chain carries TRBV28 and TRBJ2-6, with 9 bases that match TRBD1. This CDR3 contains 18 residues. Germline-derived CDR1 and CDR2 are MDHEN and SYDVKM. Germline trimming cut 3 bases from V and 1 base from J; bases unmatched to any gene: 7. The CDR3 region has the DNA TGTGCCAGCAGTTTCGGTACAGGGGGCGGATCTGGGGCCAACGTCCTGACTTTC. Protein sequence: CASSFGTGGGSGANVLTF.

This clonotype was recorded many times. The chain couples TRBV20-1 to TRBJ2-5; the match to TRBD1 covers 11 bases. The CDR3 spans 17 residues. The V and J ends lost 1 base and 2 bases, in that order; junction bases with no gene match: 9. Germline CDR1 and CDR2: DFQATT and SNEGSKA (reference sequence). CDR3 sequence reads: CSARGGQGVHLQETQYF. CDR3 coding DNA: TGCAGTGCTAGAGGGGGACAGGGGGTACACCTACAAGAGACCCAGTACTTC.

This clonotype occurred many times. The chain couples TRBV4-1 to TRBJ2-4, with D perhaps TRBD1 or TRBD2 (6 bases each). The CDR3 has 16 residues. V gave up 4 bases and J gave up 3 bases, with 16 bases separating them. Germline assignment: CDR1 MGHRA and CDR2 YSYEKL. Here the CDR3 DNA reads TGCGCCAGCAGCCCCGTCGGAGGGGGTGTCAAAAACATTCAGTACTTC. It translates to CASSPVGGGVKNIQYF.

There are a few counts of this clonotype. The rearrangement uses TRBV7-9 and TRBJ1-2, with D perhaps matching TRBD1 (6 bases). Trimming cost V 2 bases and J 2 bases, with 12 bases left between them. The germline V gene has CDR1 SEHNR and CDR2 FQNEAQ (reference sequence). The CDR3 has 15 residues. CDR3: CASSLRGTPNYGYTF. The CDR3 bases are TGTGCCAGCAGCTTAAGGGGGACGCCGAACTATGGCTACACCTTC.

This clonotype was picked up a small number of times. V gene TRBV4-2 combines with J gene TRBJ2-4; 7 nucleotides agree with TRBD1. This CDR3 is built from 13 residues. Germline assignment: CDR1 LGHNA and CDR2 YNFKEQ. The junction had 2 bases not matched to a gene; V was cut back by 3 bases and J by 6 bases. The CDR3 protein is CASSQGQINIQYF. The CDR3 region has the DNA TGTGCCAGCAGCCAGGGACAGATAAACATTCAGTACTTC.

This clonotype was found a few times. The J gene is TRBJ2-6, the V gene TRBV15, with D unresolved. The CDR3 covers 16 residues. Germline loops: CDR1 LNHNV, CDR2 YYDKDF (reference sequence). Trimming removed 2 bases from V and 0 bases from J, with 8 bases in between. In nucleotides, the CDR3 is TGTGCCACCAGCAGAATTGACATCTCTGGGGCCAACGTCCTGACTTTC. Protein: CATSRIDISGANVLTF.

The genes are TRBV29-1 and TRBJ2-7, with TRBD1 as a possible D gene (6 bases). CDR1 SQVTM and CDR2 ANQGSEA come from the germline V gene. The CDR3 is 14 residues long. With 2 bases removed from V and 2 bases from J, the gap between germline ends came to 13 bases. This CDR3 reads CSVELQGVAYEQYF. The CDR3 coding sequence is TGCAGCGTTGAACTACAGGGTGTTGCCTACGAGCAGTACTTC.

This sequence joins TRBV19 and TRBJ2-1; tentatively, D is TRBD1 (5 bases). The J call could be wrong; TRBJ2-7 is a better fit for the DNA end. Germline CDR1 reads LNHDA; CDR2 reads SQIVND (reference sequence). The length of the CDR3 is 15 residues. CDR3 sequence: CASSALMTASYEQYF. Written as DNA, the CDR3 is TGTGCCAGTAGTGCCTTAATGACAGCGTCCTACGAGCAGTACTTC.

The chain links TRBV20-1 to TRBJ2-5, with D unclear. Near its end, the DNA agrees better with TRBJ2-1, so the J call may be wrong. The germline V gene has CDR1 DFQATT and CDR2 SNEGSKA (reference sequence). The CDR3 has 11 amino acids. The CDR3 DNA reads as TGCAGTGCTAAAATCCCCTATGAGCAGTTCTTC. Its protein is CSAKIPYEQFF.

In this sample, this clonotype turned up many times. As DNA, the CDR3 is TGTGCCAGCAGTGACTCTCTAGGGTTCGGTGAGCAGTTCTTC. Its protein is CASSDSLGFGEQFF. The chain joins TRBV6-4 to TRBJ2-1; D ambiguous. V was cut by 0 bases and J by 9 bases, with 12 bases left in between. The CDR3 runs to 14 residues. Germline V gene lookup returns CDR1 MRHNA and CDR2 SNTAGT.

V is TRBV20-1 and J is TRBJ1-4, with D unclear. Germline V gene data show CDR1 as DFQATT and CDR2 as SNEGSKA (reference sequence). This CDR3 has 14 amino acids. V dropped 0 bases and J dropped 8 bases, with 13 bases sitting between them. CDR3 sequence: CSARDMGLREKLFF. The CDR3 coding sequence is TGCAGTGCTAGAGATATGGGCTTAAGGGAAAAACTGTTTTTT.

The chain carries TRBV27 and TRBJ1-5, with a tentative D call TRBD1 (6 bases). The CDR3 sequence is 15 residues long. V lost 2 bases to trimming and J lost 4 bases, with 12 bases between them. Per the germline V gene, CDR1 is MNHEY and CDR2 is SMNVEV (reference sequence). CDR3 DNA sequence: TGTGCCAGCAGTTTAGTTATGACAGGAAATCAGCCCCAGCATTTT. Amino acids: CASSLVMTGNQPQHF.

The chain combines TRBV20-1 with TRBJ2-2; D is unresolved. Germline assignment: CDR1 DFQATT and CDR2 SNEGSKA (reference sequence). The V and J ends lost 0 bases and 6 bases respectively, with 20 bases between them. This CDR3 contains 17 residues. The CDR3 loop reads CSARDLLTDGGPGELFF. CDR3 coding DNA: TGCAGTGCTAGAGACCTACTGACGGACGGTGGACCCGGGGAGCTGTTTTTT.

The chain has TRBV20-1 and TRBJ1-6; D uncertain. The CDR3 consists of 15 residues. V lost 0 bases and J lost 17, with 23 bases in between. CDR1 and CDR2 (germline): DFQATT, SNEGSKA (reference sequence). The CDR3 bases are TGCAGTGCTAGAGATAACCGGTTGTCAGCCCGATATGTCCACTTT. Translation gives CSARDNRLSARYVHF.

This clonotype turned up a few times. CDR3 residues: CASSSSQGNNEKLFF. The CDR3 DNA sequence: TGTGCCAGCAGCTCGTCACAGGGGAATAATGAAAAACTGTTTTTT. The J gene is TRBJ1-4, the V gene TRBV5-6; 7 bases fit TRBD1. Trimming cost V 3 bases and J 4 bases; bases outside gene matches: 6. Per the germline V gene, CDR1 is SGHDT and CDR2 is YYEEEE. This CDR3 spans 15 amino acids.

The chain is built from TRBV4-3 and TRBJ2-3; D is ambiguous. The germline CDR1 and CDR2 sequences are LGHNA and YSLEER. This CDR3 region has 13 residues. The V and J ends lost 1 base and 6 bases respectively, with 8 bases between them. CDR3 nucleotides: TGCGCCAGCAGCCAAGGGGTTATGGATACGCAGTATTTT. It specifies CASSQGVMDTQYF.

The V and J genes are TRBV2 and TRBJ2-5, with 8 bases matching TRBD1. CDR1 and CDR2 (germline): SNHLY, FYNNEI. The V and J ends lost 0 bases and 7 bases, in that order; junction bases with no gene match: 10. The CDR3 sequence is 16 residues long. DNA for the CDR3: TGTGCCAGCAGTGAAGCGCTCGGACAGGGAGTCGGGACCCAGTACTTC. It encodes CASSEALGQGVGTQYF.

The chain's CDR3 is CASSTPGLAGDTQYF. Written as DNA, the CDR3 is TGTGCCAGCAGTACCCCGGGACTAGCGGGAGATACGCAGTATTTT. J is TRBJ2-3 and V is TRBV27; 12 bases fit TRBD2. This CDR3 has 15 amino acids. Germline loops: CDR1 MNHEY, CDR2 SMNVEV (reference sequence). Trimming cost V 5 bases and J 5 bases; bases outside gene matches: 5.

This clonotype was detected only a few times. The chain has TRBV7-9 and TRBJ2-1, with TRBD2 matching over 13 bases. Per germline, CDR1 SEHNR and CDR2 FQNEAQ (reference sequence). Germline trimming cut 5 bases from V and 8 bases from J; bases unmatched to any gene: 9. The CDR3 contains 16 residues. CDR3 residues: CASSLQLAGGGDEQFF. CDR3 DNA: TGTGCCAGCAGCCTCCAACTAGCGGGAGGGGGCGATGAGCAGTTCTTC.

The V call is TRBV24-1, the J call TRBJ1-2; TRBD1 is a possible D gene (5 bases). Trimming cost V 3 bases and J 0 bases, with 10 bases left between them. In germline, CDR1 is KGHDR, CDR2 SFDVKD. This CDR3 has 15 amino acids. The CDR3 region is CATSDAGSANYGYTF. The CDR3 DNA sequence: TGTGCCACCAGTGATGCAGGGTCGGCTAACTATGGCTACACCTTC.